This T cell receptor beta chain comes out of a study of OX40 agonist ivuxolimab in advanced cancers. As for the study more broadly: The costimulatory receptor OX40 (CD134) was targeted by ivuxolimab, a fully human IgG2 agonistic monoclonal antibody. Patients were allowed to have had prior anti-PD-1, anti-PD-L1 or anti-CTLA-4 therapy, and more than 35% of the dose-escalation patients had been treated with checkpoint inhibitors. In the dose-escalation cohort, around four fifths of patients were male, and the mean age was approximately 60 years with a range of about 23 to 79. Among the roughly 50 dose-escalation patients, some 20 had hepatocellular carcinoma, roughly 15 melanoma, 9 renal cell carcinoma and 9 head and neck cancer. Intravenous ivuxolimab was administered to patients every 2 weeks at six dose levels: 0.01, 0.1, 0.3, 1.5, 3 and 10 mg/kg. The paper covers the monotherapy dose-escalation part of the phase I ivuxolimab trial, which included N of about 50 patients. Three dose-escalation patients achieved partial responses, one with hepatocellular carcinoma and two with cutaneous melanoma. Peripheral TCRbeta sequencing aimed to test whether ivuxolimab altered TCR sequence diversity and caused clonal T-cell expansion. The paper's findings and limits, for the study overall: The antigen specificity of the peripheral T cells that underwent clonal expansion was not determined. After ivuxolimab, more expanded clones were found on average in CD8+ T cells than in CD4+ T cells. Clonal expansion of both CD4+ and CD8+ blood T cells was observed from baseline to week 6 at doses 0.1 to 3.0 mg/kg. Partial responders in the 0.1-3.0 mg/kg groups had among the lowest normalized peripheral clonal expansion, especially among CD8+ T cells. Low levels of normalized T-cell clonal expansion were also seen in some patients who did not respond.

A word on this clone: It has no known antigen specificity. No base quality values were provided; no much bigger clone lies one nucleotide off.

From its cysteine to its phenylalanine, the CDR3 spans 13 amino acids. Solely the CDR3 DNA is kept, with 39 bases framed from the first base. CDR1 is given as MDHEN and CDR2 as SYDVKM, both from the germline V gene. A distance of 17 bases separates the germline ends of V and J, which lose 5 bases and 10 bases respectively. To sequence the TCRbeta CDR3 region, genomic DNA was isolated from the sorted cells. The immunoSEQ Assay was used to sequence the TCRbeta CDR3 regions. Drawn from immuneACCESS, this table holds only the in-frame rearrangements with V and J called that TCRdb kept. Clones are partly lost; checked studies trace under half to an unresolved V gene and leave the rest unexplained. This sample holds tens of thousands of clones; 88% were observed only once. More than 0.85% of the sample goes to the ten largest clones. The trial excluded patients who had a history of autoimmune disease or who were on systemic immunosuppression. In every dose cohort, peripheral blood was drawn for TCR sequencing at baseline, cycle 4 day 1, and cycle 7 day 1. Samples came from an open-label, multicenter, first-in-human phase I dose-escalation trial of ivuxolimab. Adults with locally advanced or metastatic melanoma, renal cell carcinoma, hepatocellular carcinoma or head and neck squamous cell carcinoma were enrolled in the trial. Before TCR sequencing, CD4+ and CD8+ T cells were separately sorted from peripheral blood.

This receptor was identified in an adult with an advanced solid tumor such as melanoma, head and neck, liver or kidney cancer. This receptor chain uses TRBV28 and TRBJ1-1, and TRBD1 may be the D gene, going by 5 matching bases. This material consisted of CD4+ or CD8+ T cells sorted from blood, taken in a trial of the OX40 agonist ivuxolimab. At the DNA level, the sequence is TGTGCCAGCAGTGCCTACACGATTAGGGGAGCTTTCTTT. This gives the protein CASSAYTIRGAFF. Where the CDR3 stops, the reference TRBV28 and TRBJ1-1 genes take over; the full variable domain is DVKVTQSSRYLVKRTGEKVFLECVQDMDHENMFWYRQDPGLGLRLIYFSYDVKMKEKGDIPEGYSVSREKKERFSLILESASTNQTSMYLCASSAYTIRGAFFGQGTRLTVV.